These T cell receptor beta chains were read from a single sample in a study of tumor-infiltrating lymphocytes in primary liver carcinoma. TCRdb reprocessed the multiplex PCR reads with MiXCR, giving one entry per CDR3 protein. The sample has about 330,000 distinct CDR3 sequences, almost 65% seen once. Sequenced sample: peripheral blood. The origin of the receptors is a man aged 40-55 years with primary liver carcinoma and hepatitis B virus infection. The conserved cysteine and the conserved F or W are not part of the CDR3 here.

cdr3_aa: ASSSKETQY
v_call: TRBV5-6
j_call: TRBJ2-5

cdr3_aa: ASSGTSGSNGGTQY
v_call: TRBV5-1
j_call: TRBJ2-5

cdr3_aa: ASGVTGHGGGELF
v_call: TRBV11-2
j_call: TRBJ2-2

cdr3_aa: ASSLGSGGSSYNGQF
v_call: TRBV11-2
j_call: TRBJ2-1

cdr3_aa: ASSSGTSPSGLHEQY
v_call: TRBV6-5
j_call: TRBJ2-7

cdr3_aa: ASNFGQVNTEAF
v_call: TRBV6-5
j_call: TRBJ1-1

cdr3_aa: ASSFGPLRNQETQY
v_call: TRBV12-3/TRBV12-4
j_call: TRBJ2-5

cdr3_aa: ASSPPASDKNIQY
v_call: TRBV5-4
j_call: TRBJ2-4

cdr3_aa: ASSRDRGAGKLF
v_call: TRBV11-2
j_call: TRBJ2-2

cdr3_aa: SVEGQTTGELF
v_call: TRBV29-1
j_call: TRBJ2-2